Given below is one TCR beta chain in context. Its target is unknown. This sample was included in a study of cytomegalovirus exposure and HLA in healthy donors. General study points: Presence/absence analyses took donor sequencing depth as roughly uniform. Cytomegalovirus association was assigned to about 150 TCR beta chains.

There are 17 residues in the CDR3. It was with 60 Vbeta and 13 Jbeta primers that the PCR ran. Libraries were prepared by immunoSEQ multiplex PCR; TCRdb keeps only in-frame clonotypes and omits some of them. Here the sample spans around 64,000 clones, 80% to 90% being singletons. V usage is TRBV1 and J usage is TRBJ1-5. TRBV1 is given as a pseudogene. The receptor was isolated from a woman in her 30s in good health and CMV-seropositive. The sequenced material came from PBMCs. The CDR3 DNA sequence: TGCACCAGCAGCCAAGAGGGGGGACCCGGAGACAATCAGCCCCAGCATTTT. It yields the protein CTSSQEGGPGDNQPQHF.